The rows below give T cell receptor beta chains drawn from one sample of a study of identical twins. A single record per CDR3 protein comes from TCRdb applying MiXCR to the 5' RACE reads. The table shows approximately 600,000 distinct CDR3 sequences, with 7.1% occurring only once. In addition, the sample was reused for a study of yellow fever vaccine responses in identical twins.

Input material: PBMCs. The receptor set was obtained from a woman aged 18-35 years in good health. CDR3s include the opening cysteine and the closing phenylalanine or tryptophan. Fields, in order: CDR3 protein, V gene.

CDR3: CASSAPRTFSDTQYF
V: TRBV7-9

CDR3: CASSLSIVQGTTNEKLFF
V: TRBV5-1

CDR3: CATSRDPVVGLITHTTDTQYF
V: TRBV15

CDR3: CSVRATTNEKLFF
V: TRBV29-1

CDR3: CASSSLEGPSPQHF
V: TRBV6-1

CDR3: CASSLAAFAETQYF
V: TRBV5-5

CDR3: CASSYSLAGGEDGYTF
V: TRBV6-5

CDR3: CASSTRGLAGGTNTGELFF
V: TRBV9

CDR3: CSAGSYVAPKNIQYF
V: TRBV20-1

CDR3: CSVFGGGYGQFF
V: TRBV29-1

CDR3: CASSQRGPSEKLFF
V: TRBV7-9

CDR3: CASTPTGANYNEQFF
V: TRBV5-1

CDR3: CASSPPTSGRRETQYF
V: TRBV5-5

CDR3: CASSQDGRRINTGELFF
V: TRBV4-1

CDR3: CASSGQDTLGYGYTF
V: TRBV25-1

CDR3: CASSFTGQQETQYF
V: TRBV11-2

CDR3: CASSPIRQGEGNTEAFF
V: TRBV13

CDR3: CASSEASGGYQETQYF
V: TRBV5-1

CDR3: CASSLLGVTNTGELFF
V: TRBV28

CDR3: CASGSKTPGGITGELFF
V: TRBV11-2

CDR3: CASSFGTYTGELFF
V: TRBV7-6

CDR3: CASSSHSRNKKGLTYEQYF
V: TRBV6-2/TRBV6-3

CDR3: CASSLEGTGYTDTQYF
V: TRBV5-1

CDR3: CASNQVEEQFF
V: TRBV2

CDR3: CSAGGPGGNTEAFF
V: TRBV20-1

CDR3: CASTPGPYYGYTF
V: TRBV6-1

CDR3: CASSLRRSNEKLFF
V: TRBV11-2

CDR3: CSARRLSNQPQHF
V: TRBV20-1

CDR3: CASSLKPGQSSGANVLTF
V: TRBV4-1

CDR3: CASSPIPKGSGGELFF
V: TRBV4-1

CDR3: CASSQDRVTYEQYF
V: TRBV12-3/TRBV12-4

CDR3: CASSGGVGGYTF
V: TRBV4-2

CDR3: CASSYTSGVYEQYF
V: TRBV6-2/TRBV6-3

CDR3: CASSNPAGRENTDTQYF
V: TRBV12-3/TRBV12-4

CDR3: CASSLVGQGGSPLHF
V: TRBV7-9

CDR3: CATSDFQTNYGYTF
V: TRBV24-1

CDR3: CSVGGPRDEQFF
V: TRBV29-1

CDR3: CASGPGLTGELFF
V: TRBV12-5

CDR3: CSVVGFQETQYF
V: TRBV29-1

CDR3: CSASGVPNTGELFF
V: TRBV20-1

CDR3: CATRTWQPQHF
V: TRBV24-1

CDR3: CASSTPAYEQYF
V: TRBV6-2/TRBV6-3

CDR3: CASRQGKNGQPQHF
V: TRBV12-3/TRBV12-4

CDR3: CASSLTGNVNTEAFF
V: TRBV12-3/TRBV12-4

CDR3: CASSYQSGGGPDTQYF
V: TRBV6-2/TRBV6-3

CDR3: CASSLGDWYTDTQYF
V: TRBV11-2

CDR3: CASSLPSTGRETQYF
V: TRBV5-1

CDR3: CASRSQPGLAENSGANVLTF
V: TRBV6-2/TRBV6-3

CDR3: CASSMYRGDTEAFF
V: TRBV5-1

CDR3: CASSANLGVNEQYF
V: TRBV7-2

CDR3: CASSPRLGPNTEAFF
V: TRBV5-1